Given below is one T cell receptor (beta chain) in context. Its antigen is still unknown. Base qualities are missing; no much larger clone stands one base away. These data come from a study of blood T cell repertoires in COVID-19 (dated by TCRdb to 2020 to 2021). Study-level background: Collaborator samples came from the United States, Italy and Spain and covered acute and convalescent phases of COVID-19. The prospective study material was composed of cDNA or gDNA derived from T cells, B-cell-depleted T cells, or PBMCs. The dataset comprised deeply sampled blood TCRbeta repertoires from subjects exposed to, actively infected with, or recovered from COVID-19. The repertoires were released in a freely available public database meant as a resource for research on the immune response to SARS-CoV-2. Samples were obtained from the ongoing ImmuneRACE study (first 160 participants) and from 1,000 to 1,500 subjects provided by 6 global collaborators. The sample metadata nearly always contained a de-identified subject ID, COVID-19 status, age in years and sex. Where available, HLA class I and class II types were obtained from metadata supplied by the sample provider rather than from assay-based typing. General study outcomes and caveats: The quantity of clinical and demographic metadata differed by source and by participant and was supplied without curation.

Whole blood was collected in K2EDTA tubes by collaborating institutions according to the institutions' own protocols. For TCRbeta analysis, collaborators shipped samples as frozen whole blood, isolated PBMCs, or DNA extracted from either of those sample types. CDR1 and CDR2, per the germline V gene (reference sequence), are LNHDA and SQIVND. Trimming leaves V shorter by 3 bases and J shorter by 6 bases, with the junction holding 5 bases beyond the gene matches. The CDR3 has 15 amino acids, counting the end cysteine and phenylalanine. The kept DNA is CDR3 alone, 45 bases in frame from the first base. The immunoSEQ Assay, a bias-controlled multiplex PCR, was used to amplify TCRbeta CDR3 regions from genomic DNA. Concerning the study's data processing: The number of nucleated cells in each sample was estimated from the amplification of reference gene primers within the assay. To quantify the absolute abundance of each unique TCRbeta CDR3 rearrangement, sequence reads were collapsed and filtered. For each sample, productive Simpson clonality was calculated as the square root of Simpson's diversity index over productive rearrangements. TCRdb re-hosts the immuneACCESS table, in-frame sequences only. Its copies lack some clones; in the studies checked, an unresolved V gene accounts for under half of them, and the cause for the rest is not known. Clone size and the V and J calls come from that table; the DNA yielded D and trimming. The sample table holds fewer than 250,000 clones, of which roughly four fifths were seen once. The top ten hold over 3.5% of the sample.

The source material was peripheral blood. This sequence was found in a woman in her 70s with acute or convalescent COVID-19. The V and J segments used are TRBV19 and TRBJ2-2; the junction holds 9 bases that match TRBD1. The base sequence is TGTGCCAGTAGTATTGGGGACAGGGTGGCCGGGGAGCTGTTTTTT. It translates as CASSIGDRVAGELFF.